This T cell receptor (beta chain) was sequenced for a study of cytomegalovirus exposure and HLA in healthy donors. Study conclusions and caveats: In a later analysis, an Asian-associated ancestry cluster reportedly showed fewer N-insertions than the roughly 700-donor mean.

This CDR3 contains 16 residues. V shed 4 bases and J shed 2 bases, with 18 bases lying between them. Germline-derived CDR1 and CDR2 are SEHNR and FQNEAQ (reference sequence). Each donor's status was that of a healthy bone marrow donor. Comment on this clone: Its antigen is as yet unknown.

This PCR relied on a set of 60 Vbeta primers and 13 Jbeta primers. The protocol was immunoSEQ multiplex PCR, while the TCRdb copy is restricted to in-frame clones and leaves out a portion. The data show roughly 200,000 clones, with almost 85% seen just once and more than 0.45% held by the top ten. The sequenced sample was PBMCs. The receptor comes from a woman aged 45-60 years in good health and CMV-seronegative. The rearrangement links TRBV7-9 to TRBJ2-7; the D gene is possibly TRBD2 (5 bases). The CDR3 nucleotides are TGTGCCAGCAGCTCTAGTATTTTGGAGGACCCCTACGAGCAGTACTTC. It specifies CASSSSILEDPYEQYF.